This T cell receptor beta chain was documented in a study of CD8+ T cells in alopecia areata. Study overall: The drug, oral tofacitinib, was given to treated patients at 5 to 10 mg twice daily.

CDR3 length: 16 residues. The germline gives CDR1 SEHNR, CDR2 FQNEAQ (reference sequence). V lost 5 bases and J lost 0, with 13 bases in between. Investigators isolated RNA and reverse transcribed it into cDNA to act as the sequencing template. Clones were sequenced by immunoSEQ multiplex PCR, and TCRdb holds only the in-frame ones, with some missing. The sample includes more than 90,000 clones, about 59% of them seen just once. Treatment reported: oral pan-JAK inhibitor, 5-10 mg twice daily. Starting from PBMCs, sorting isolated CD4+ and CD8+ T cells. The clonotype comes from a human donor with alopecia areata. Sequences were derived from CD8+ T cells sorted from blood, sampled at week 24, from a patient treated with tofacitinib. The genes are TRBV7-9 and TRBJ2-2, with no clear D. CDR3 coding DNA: TGTGCCAGCAGCCCCGATCGTGGGTCGAACACCGGGGAGCTGTTTTTT. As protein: CASSPDRGSNTGELFF. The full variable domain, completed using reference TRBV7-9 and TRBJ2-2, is DTGVSQNPRHKITKRGQNVTFRCDPISEHNRLYWYRQTLGQGPEFLTYFQNEAQLEKSRLLSDRFSAERPKGSFSTLEIQRTEQGDSAMYLCASSPDRGSNTGELFFGEGSRLTVL.